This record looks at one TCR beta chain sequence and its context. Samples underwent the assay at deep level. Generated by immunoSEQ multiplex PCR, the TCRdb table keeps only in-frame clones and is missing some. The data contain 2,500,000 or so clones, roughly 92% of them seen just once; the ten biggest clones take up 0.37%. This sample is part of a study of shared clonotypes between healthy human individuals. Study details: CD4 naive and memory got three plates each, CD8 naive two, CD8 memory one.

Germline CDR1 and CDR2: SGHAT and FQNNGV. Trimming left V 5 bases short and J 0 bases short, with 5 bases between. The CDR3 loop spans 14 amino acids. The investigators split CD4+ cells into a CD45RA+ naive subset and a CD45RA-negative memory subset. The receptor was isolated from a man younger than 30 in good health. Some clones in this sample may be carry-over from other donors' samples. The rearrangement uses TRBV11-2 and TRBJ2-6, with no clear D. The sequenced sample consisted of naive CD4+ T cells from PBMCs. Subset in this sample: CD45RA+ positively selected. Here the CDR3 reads CASSPYSGANVLTF. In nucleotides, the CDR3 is TGTGCCAGCAGCCCATACTCTGGGGCCAACGTCCTGACTTTC.